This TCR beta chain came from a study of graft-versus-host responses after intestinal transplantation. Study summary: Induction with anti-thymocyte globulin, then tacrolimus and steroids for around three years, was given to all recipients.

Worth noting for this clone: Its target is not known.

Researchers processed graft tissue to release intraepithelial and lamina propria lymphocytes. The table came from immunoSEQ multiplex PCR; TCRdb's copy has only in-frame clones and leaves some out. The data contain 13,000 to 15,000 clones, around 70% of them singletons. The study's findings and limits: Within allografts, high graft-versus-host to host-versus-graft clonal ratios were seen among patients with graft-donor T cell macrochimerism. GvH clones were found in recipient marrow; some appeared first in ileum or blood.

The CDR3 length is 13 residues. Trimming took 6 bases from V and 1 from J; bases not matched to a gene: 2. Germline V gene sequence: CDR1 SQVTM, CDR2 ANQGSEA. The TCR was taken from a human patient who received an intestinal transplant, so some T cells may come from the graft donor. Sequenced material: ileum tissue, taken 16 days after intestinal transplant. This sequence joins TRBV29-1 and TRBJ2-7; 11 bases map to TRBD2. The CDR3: CSVGTSGSYEQYF. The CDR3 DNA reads TGCAGCGTCGGGACTAGCGGATCCTACGAGCAGTACTTC.